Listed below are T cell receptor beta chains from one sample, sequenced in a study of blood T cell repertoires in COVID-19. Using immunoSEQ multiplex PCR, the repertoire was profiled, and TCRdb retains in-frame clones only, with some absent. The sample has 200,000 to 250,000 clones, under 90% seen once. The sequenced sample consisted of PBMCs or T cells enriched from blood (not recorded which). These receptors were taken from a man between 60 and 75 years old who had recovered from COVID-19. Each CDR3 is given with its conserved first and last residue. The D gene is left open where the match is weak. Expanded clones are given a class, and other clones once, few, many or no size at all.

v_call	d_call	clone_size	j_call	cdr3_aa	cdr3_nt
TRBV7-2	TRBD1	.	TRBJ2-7	CASSLDRGYPYEQYF	TGTGCCAGCAGCTTAGACAGGGGGTATCCCTACGAGCAGTACTTC
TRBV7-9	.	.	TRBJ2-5	CASSLGRQGFLETQYF	TGTGCCAGCAGCTTAGGTCGGCAGGGGTTTCTGGAGACCCAGTACTTC
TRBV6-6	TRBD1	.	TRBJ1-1	CASSSDRGWAAFF	TGTGCCAGCAGCTCGGACAGGGGATGGGCAGCTTTCTTT
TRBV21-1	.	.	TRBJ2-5	CASSKEAPRGTQYF	TGTGCCAGCAGCAAAGAAGCCCCGCGGGGGACCCAGTACTTC
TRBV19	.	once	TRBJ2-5	CASRQGLLETQYF	TGTGCCAGTAGGCAGGGGCTGTTAGAGACCCAGTACTTC
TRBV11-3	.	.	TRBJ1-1	CASSLVGAGDTEAFF	TGTGCCAGCAGCTTAGTGGGCGCCGGCGACACTGAAGCTTTCTTT
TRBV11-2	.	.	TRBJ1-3	CATAGVLTTAHSGNTIYF	TGTGCCACCGCCGGGGTACTTACTACGGCCCACTCTGGAAACACCATATATTTT
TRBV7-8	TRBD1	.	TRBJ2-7	CASSLAGTGEQYF	TGTGCCAGCAGCTTAGCGGGGACAGGCGAGCAGTACTTC
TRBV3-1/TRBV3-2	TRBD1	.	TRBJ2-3	CASSQDLGDRRGTDTQYF	TGTGCCAGCAGCCAAGATTTGGGGGACAGGCGGGGAACAGATACGCAGTATTTT
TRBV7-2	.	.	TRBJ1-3	CASSLVVATGNTIYF	TGTGCCAGCAGCTTAGTTGTAGCTACTGGAAACACCATATATTTT
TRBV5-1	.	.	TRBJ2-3	CASSETGGTDTQYF	TGCGCCAGCAGCGAAACAGGCGGCACAGATACGCAGTATTTT
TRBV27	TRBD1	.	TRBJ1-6	CASSLRRQDRGSPLHF	TGTGCCAGCAGTTTACGGCGCCAGGACAGGGGCTCACCCCTCCACTTT
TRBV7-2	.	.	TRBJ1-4	CASSLEDRQKLFF	TGTGCCAGCAGCTTGGAAGACAGACAAAAACTGTTTTTT
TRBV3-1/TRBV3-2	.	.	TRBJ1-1	CASSPPWGRAGIGEAFF	TGTGCCAGCAGCCCCCCATGGGGCCGCGCCGGTATTGGTGAAGCTTTCTTT
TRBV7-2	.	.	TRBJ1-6	CASSSRDKGNSALHF	TGTGCCAGCAGCAGCCGGGACAAGGGGAATTCAGCCCTCCACTTT
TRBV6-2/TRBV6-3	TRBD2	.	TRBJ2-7	CASSYPGLAGFGYEQYF	TGTGCCAGCAGTTACCCGGGACTAGCGGGTTTTGGGTACGAGCAGTACTTC
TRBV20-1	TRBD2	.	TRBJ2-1	CSASLGTSKFF	TGCAGTGCTAGTTTGGGGACTAGCAAGTTCTTC
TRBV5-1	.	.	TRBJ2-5	CASSLLIQQETQYF	TGCGCCAGCAGCTTGTTGATACAGCAAGAGACCCAGTACTTC
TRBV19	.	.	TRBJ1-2	CASSNQGYGYTF	TGTGCCAGTAGTAATCAGGGTTATGGCTACACCTTC
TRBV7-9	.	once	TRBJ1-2	CASSPSGYGYTF	TGTGCCAGCAGCCCTTCAGGGTATGGCTACACCTTC
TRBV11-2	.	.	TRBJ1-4	CASSPLQGRSNEKLFF	TGTGCCAGCAGCCCCCTACAGGGACGGTCTAATGAAAAACTGTTTTTT
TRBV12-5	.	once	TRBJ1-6	CASGWDLGSPLHF	TGTGCTAGTGGTTGGGACTTGGGTTCACCCCTCCACTTT
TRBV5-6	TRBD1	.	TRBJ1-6	CASSFNRGNSPLHF	TGTGCCAGCAGCTTTAACAGGGGTAATTCACCCCTCCACTTT
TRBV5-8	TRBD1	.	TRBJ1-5	CASSLEGQGGQPQHF	TGTGCCAGCAGCTTGGAGGGACAGGGCGGTCAGCCCCAGCATTTT
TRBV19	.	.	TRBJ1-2	CASSIGRSLGYGYTF	TGTGCCAGTAGTATTGGTCGCTCCCTCGGCTATGGCTACACCTTC
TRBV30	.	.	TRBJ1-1	CAWSVGWSSRDLGEAFF	TGTGCCTGGAGTGTGGGGTGGTCATCACGGGACTTGGGTGAAGCTTTCTTT
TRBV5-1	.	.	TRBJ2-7	CASSLGGALTYEQYF	TGCGCCAGCAGCTTGGGTGGGGCCTTAACCTACGAGCAGTACTTC
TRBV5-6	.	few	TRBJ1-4	CASSFTVATNEKLFF	TGTGCCAGCAGCTTCACAGTTGCAACTAATGAAAAACTGTTTTTT
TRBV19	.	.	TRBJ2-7	CASNARGEYEQYF	TGTGCCAGCAACGCACGTGGGGAGTACGAGCAGTACTTC
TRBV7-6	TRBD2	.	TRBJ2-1	CASSLSSGGPNEQFF	TGTGCCAGCAGCTTAAGTAGCGGGGGGCCCAATGAGCAGTTCTTC
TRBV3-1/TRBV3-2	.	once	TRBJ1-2	CASSQGRTVANYGYTF	TGTGCCAGCAGCCAAGGGAGGACAGTAGCTAACTATGGCTACACCTTC
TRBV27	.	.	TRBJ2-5	CASSGGLMETQYF	TGTGCCAGCAGCGGGGGGCTGATGGAGACCCAGTACTTC
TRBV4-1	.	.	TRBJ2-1	CASSQDAHLGGLNEQFF	TGCGCCAGCAGCCAAGACGCCCATCTCGGGGGTCTCAATGAGCAGTTCTTC
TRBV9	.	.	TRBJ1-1	CASSVVTAYTEAFF	TGTGCCAGCAGCGTAGTAACAGCCTACACTGAAGCTTTCTTT
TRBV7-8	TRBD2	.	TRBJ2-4	CASSWTSGGAGNIQYF	TGTGCCAGCAGCTGGACTAGCGGGGGGGCCGGGAACATTCAGTACTTC
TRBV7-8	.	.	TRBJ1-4	CASSLSIATNEKLFF	TGTGCCAGCAGCTTGAGCATCGCAACTAATGAAAAACTGTTTTTT
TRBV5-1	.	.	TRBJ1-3	CASSLDGLFSGNTIYF	TGCGCCAGCAGCTTGGATGGGCTATTCTCTGGAAACACCATATATTTT
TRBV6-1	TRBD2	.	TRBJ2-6	CASSAGRVTGANVLTF	TGTGCCAGCAGTGCAGGGAGGGTGACCGGGGCCAACGTCCTGACTTTC
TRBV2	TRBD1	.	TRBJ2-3	CASSKTGVTDTQYF	TGTGCCAGCAGTAAAACAGGGGTAACAGATACGCAGTATTTT
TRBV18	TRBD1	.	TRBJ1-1	CASSPQGTGNTEAFF	TGTGCCAGCTCACCACAAGGGACAGGGAACACTGAAGCTTTCTTT
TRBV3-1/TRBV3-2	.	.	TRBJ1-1	CASSQIGGTEAFF	TGTGCCAGCAGCCAAATAGGGGGCACTGAAGCTTTCTTT
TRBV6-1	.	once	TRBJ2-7	CASSEATAKTYEQYF	TGTGCCAGCAGTGAAGCGACAGCGAAAACCTACGAGCAGTACTTC
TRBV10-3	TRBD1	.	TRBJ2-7	CAISEILRTGRYEQYF	TGTGCCATCAGTGAAATCCTAAGGACAGGGAGGTACGAGCAGTACTTC
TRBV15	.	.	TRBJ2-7	CATSLSSGELAYEQYF	TGTGCCACCAGCCTATCCTCAGGGGAGTTAGCCTACGAGCAGTACTTC
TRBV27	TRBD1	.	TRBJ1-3	CASSQGGSGNTIYF	TGTGCCAGCAGCCAGGGGGGCTCTGGAAACACCATATATTTT
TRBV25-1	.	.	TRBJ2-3	CASSESWGPRTDTQYF	TGTGCCAGCAGTGAATCGTGGGGGCCCCGCACAGATACGCAGTATTTT
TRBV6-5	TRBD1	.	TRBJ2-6	CASRTGSGANVLTF	TGTGCCAGCAGGACAGGGTCTGGGGCCAACGTCCTGACTTTC
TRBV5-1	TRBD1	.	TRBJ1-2	CASSLELGQGTGGYTF	TGCGCCAGCAGCTTGGAGCTCGGACAGGGGACAGGAGGCTACACCTTC
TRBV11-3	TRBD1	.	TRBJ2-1	CASSFRDRGRGEQFF	TGTGCCAGCAGCTTCCGGGACAGGGGACGGGGTGAGCAGTTCTTC